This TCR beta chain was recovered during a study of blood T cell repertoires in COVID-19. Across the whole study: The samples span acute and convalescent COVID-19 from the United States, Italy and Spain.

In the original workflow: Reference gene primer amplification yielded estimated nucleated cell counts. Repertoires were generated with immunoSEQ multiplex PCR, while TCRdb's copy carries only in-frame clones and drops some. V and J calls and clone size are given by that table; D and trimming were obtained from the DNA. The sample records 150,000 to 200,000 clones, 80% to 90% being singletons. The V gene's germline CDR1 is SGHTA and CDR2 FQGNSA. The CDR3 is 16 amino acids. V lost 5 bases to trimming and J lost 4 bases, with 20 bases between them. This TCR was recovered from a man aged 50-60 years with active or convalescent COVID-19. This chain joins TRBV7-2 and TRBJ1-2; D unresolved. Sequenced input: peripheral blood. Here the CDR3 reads CASSLGLEAVGYGYTF. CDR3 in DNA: TGTGCCAGCAGCCTTGGTCTTGAGGCTGTGGGCTATGGCTACACCTTC.